The 5 T cell receptor beta chains below were found in one sample sequenced in a study of kidney transplant recipient with SARS-CoV-2 infection. MiXCR, applied by TCRdb to the reads, yields one record per CDR3 protein. The sample lists 200,000 to 300,000 distinct CDR3 sequences; under 35% were seen once. Specimen: a blood sample, collected at baseline and between days 110 and 120 from a kidney transplant recipient. These receptors all come from a male patient between 25 and 39 years old who had COVID-19 and was a kidney transplant recipient. The graft donor may have contributed some T cells.

As regards this clonotype: A read error may explain this, as a much larger clone is one base away. The chain carries TRBV6-2 or TRBV6-3 and TRBJ1-2; D may be TRBD1 (6 bases). Germline values: CDR1 MNHEY, CDR2 SVGEGT. CDR3 length equals 14 residues. V was cut by 4 bases and J by 4 bases, with 13 bases left in between. CDR3 region: CASSCSYRVYGYTF. For the CDR3, the DNA is TGTGCCAGCAGTTGCTCGTACAGGGTCTATGGCTACACCTTC.

As for this clonotype: A much larger clonotype is one base distant, so this may be a read error. The CDR3 DNA reads TGCAGCGTTGAGTCTATAGGAGGGAACACTGAAGCTTCCTTT. As protein: CSVESIGGNTEASF. The rearrangement joins TRBV29-1 to TRBJ1-1, with D hard to call. Germline V gives CDR1 SQVTM, CDR2 ANQGSEA. The CDR3 sequence is 14 residues long.

The table lists this clonotype with many counts. The chain links TRBV5-6 to TRBJ1-2; D is perhaps TRBD1 (5 bases). Germline-derived CDR1 and CDR2 are SGHDT and YYEEEE. The CDR3 sequence is 14 residues long. V lost 4 bases, J lost 1 base, and 11 bases lay in between. This CDR3 is CASSQGAGNYGYTF. The CDR3 bases are TGTGCCAGCAGCCAGGGAGCCGGTAACTATGGCTACACCTTC.

With regard to this clonotype: A much larger clone differs by one base, so this may be a read error. This chain uses TRBV6-1 with TRBJ1-6; D may be TRBD1 (5 bases). CDR3 length equals 14 residues. CDR1 and CDR2 (germline): MNHNS, SASEGT. The CDR3 here is CASSPGTDNSPPHF. The CDR3 DNA reads as TGTGCCAGCAGTCCCGGGACGGATAATTCACCCCCCCACTTT.

Ten or more counts support this clonotype. This chain uses TRBV5-4 with TRBJ1-2; no reliable D call. CDR3 length equals 16 residues. The V gene lost 6 bases and the J gene lost 4 bases, with 22 bases spanning the gap. The germline V gene encodes CDR1 SGHNT and CDR2 YYREEE (reference sequence). CDR3 region: CASMEFVPGKTYGYTF. For the CDR3, the DNA is TGTGCCAGCATGGAGTTCGTACCAGGAAAGACCTATGGCTACACCTTC.